This TCR beta chain was documented in a study of T cell responses to AZD1222 COVID-19 vaccine. Overall study findings and caveats: Donors were largely white British and mainly female; clonal diversity was possibly underestimated.

Here immunoSEQ multiplex PCR was the method, and the copy in TCRdb shows in-frame clones only, minus some. The sample has some 130,000 clones; around 87% are singletons. Germline V gene sequence: CDR1 LGHNA, CDR2 YNFKEQ. J gave up 1 base and V 4 bases, and 4 bases lay outside the gene matches. CDR3 size: 16 residues. In this sample, this clone turned up once. Its antigen is as yet unknown. The rearrangement joins TRBV4-2 to TRBJ2-3, with 11 positions matching TRBD2. The receptor comes from an adult who received the AZD1222 COVID-19 vaccine. The sequenced sample was peripheral blood, obtained 28 days after the second AZD1222 dose. CDR3 loop: CASSLSLAGGTDTQYF. The CDR3 DNA reads as TGTGCCAGCAGCCTTTCACTAGCGGGAGGCACAGATACGCAGTATTTT.